This T cell receptor beta chain appears in the sequencing data of a study of OX40 agonist ivuxolimab in advanced cancers. For the study at large: Dose-escalation patients were diagnosed with hepatocellular carcinoma, melanoma, renal cell cancer or head and neck cancer. Study-level points and caveats: CD4+ and CD8+ T cells in blood underwent clonal expansion by week 6 at 0.1 to 3.0 mg/kg.

Autoimmune disease history or systemic immunosuppression barred patients. Using immunoSEQ multiplex PCR, the repertoire was profiled, and TCRdb retains in-frame clones only, with some absent. The table lists 25,000 to 35,000 clones, 60% to 75% of them singletons. V lost 0 bases, J lost 7 bases, and 10 bases stayed unmatched. Germline V CDR1 and CDR2: SGHRS, YFSETQ. This CDR3 comprises 16 residues. For this clone: The antigen remains undetermined.

V is TRBV5-1 and J is TRBJ1-2; TRBD1 agrees at 9 bases. The receptor was derived from an adult with an advanced solid tumor such as melanoma, head and neck, liver or kidney cancer. The specimen comprised CD4+ or CD8+ T cells sorted from blood, sampled in a trial of the OX40 agonist ivuxolimab. The DNA for the CDR3 is TGCGCCAGCAGCTTGGTCCCGGGACAGGGTTTGGGTGGCTACACCTTC. Translated: CASSLVPGQGLGGYTF. Based on the CDR3 plus reference TRBV5-1 and TRBJ1-2, the full variable domain is KAGVTQTPRYLIKTRGQQVTLSCSPISGHRSVSWYQQTPGQGLQFLFEYFSETQRNKGNFPGRFSGRQFSNSRSEMNVSTLELGDSALYLCASSLVPGQGLGGYTFGSGTRLTVV.